These T cell receptor beta chains were read from a single sample in a study of blood T cell repertoires in COVID-19. Generated by immunoSEQ multiplex PCR, the TCRdb table keeps only in-frame clones and is missing some. Among almost 250,000 clones listed, around nine tenths were seen once. Source material: PBMCs or T cells enriched from blood (not recorded which). These receptors originate from a woman in her thirties who had recovered from COVID-19. CDR3s include the opening cysteine and the closing phenylalanine or tryptophan. D genes are given only for firm matches. Size is stated for part of the rows, as once, few or many counts, or as a class when the clone is expanded.

j_call d_call clone_size v_call cdr3_nt cdr3_aa
TRBJ2-3 TRBD2 . TRBV18 TGTGCCAGCCGGGGGGAGGCAGATACGCAGTATTTT CASRGEADTQYF
TRBJ2-1 . . TRBV6-1 TGTGCCAGCAGTGATCCCCATGGGACTCACTCCTACAATGAGCAGTTCTTC CASSDPHGTHSYNEQFF
TRBJ2-7 . . TRBV6-2/TRBV6-3 TGTGCCAGCACCCCAAGGGCCCAGGGCCGGACCGAGCAGTACTTC CASTPRAQGRTEQYF
TRBJ1-1 . once TRBV24-1 TGTGCCACCAGGAAGGACGGCGGGCGGGCTGAAGCTTTCTTT CATRKDGGRAEAFF
TRBJ1-2 . . TRBV5-5 TGTGCCAGCAGCTCCGGGACTGCCACTAACTATGGCTACACCTTC CASSSGTATNYGYTF
TRBJ2-1 . . TRBV5-1 TGCGCCAGCAGCTTGCTATTAGTGGATGAGCAGTTCTTC CASSLLLVDEQFF
TRBJ1-1 TRBD1 . TRBV10-3 TGTGCCATCAGGACAGGGGGGCTGAACACTGAAGCTTTCTTT CAIRTGGLNTEAFF
TRBJ2-5 TRBD2 . TRBV7-2 TGTGCCAGCAGCTCTAGCGGGTACCAGGGGGAGACCCAGTACTTC CASSSSGYQGETQYF
TRBJ2-1 TRBD2 . TRBV19 TGTGCCAGTAGTGTGGCGGGAGGTTACAATGAGCAGTTCTTC CASSVAGGYNEQFF
TRBJ2-2 TRBD2 . TRBV7-9 TGTGCCAGCAGCTTAGGGGGACTAGCGGCCTGGGAGCTGTTTTTT CASSLGGLAAWELFF
TRBJ1-2 TRBD1 . TRBV5-1 TGCGCCAGCAGCCTCGGGACAGGTGGTAACTATGGCTACACCTTC CASSLGTGGNYGYTF
TRBJ2-7 TRBD2 . TRBV6-5 TGTGCCAGCAGTTACTCAGAGGCTAGCGGGCTATACGAGCAGTACTTC CASSYSEASGLYEQYF
TRBJ1-1 . . TRBV18 TGTGCCAGCTCACCACTTCCAGGCCTGAACACTGAAGCTTTCTTT CASSPLPGLNTEAFF
TRBJ1-1 . . TRBV19 TGTGCCAGTAGTTTTAACATGAACACTGAAGCTTTCTTT CASSFNMNTEAFF
TRBJ2-7 TRBD2 . TRBV3-1/TRBV3-2 TGTGCCAGCAGCCAACTAGCGGGAGGGCCTTATGAGCAGTACTTC CASSQLAGGPYEQYF
TRBJ2-4 . . TRBV10-3 TGTGCCATCAGTGCGGAGGGGGCAGCCAAAAACATTCAGTACTTC CAISAEGAAKNIQYF
TRBJ1-1 . . TRBV28 TGTGCCAGCAGTCCAACAAGAACAGGGTTCATCACTGAAGCTTTCTTT CASSPTRTGFITEAFF
TRBJ2-7 TRBD1 . TRBV6-5 TGTGCCAGCAGACTCCGACAGGGGGGCACCTACGAGCAGTACTTC CASRLRQGGTYEQYF
TRBJ1-1 . . TRBV5-1 TGCGCCAGCAGCCCGGCCGTGGGACACTCTACCGGGGCTTTCTTT CASSPAVGHSTGAFF
TRBJ1-4 TRBD1 . TRBV7-2 TGTGCCAGCAGCCGTGGGGGACAGGGAGGTGAAAAACTGTTTTTT CASSRGGQGGEKLFF
TRBJ2-7 . . TRBV29-1 TGCAGCGTCATAAGCACTTCCTACGAGCAGTACTTC CSVISTSYEQYF
TRBJ1-1 TRBD1 . TRBV4-1 TGCGCCAGCAGCCAAGAAGGGACAGGGAACACTGAAGCTTTCTTT CASSQEGTGNTEAFF
TRBJ1-3 TRBD1 . TRBV10-3 TGTGCCATCAGTCCGGACAGGGACACCATATATTTT CAISPDRDTIYF
TRBJ2-1 . . TRBV24-1 TGTGCCACCAGTGACCGTGGACAGCTGAATGAGCAGTTCTTC CATSDRGQLNEQFF
TRBJ1-6 TRBD1 . TRBV2 TGTGCCAGCACTAGGACAGGGAGCTCCTATAATTCACCCCTCCACTTT CASTRTGSSYNSPLHF
TRBJ2-1 . . TRBV9 TGTGCCAGCAGCGTAGACAACGGCGGGGATGAGCAGTTCTTC CASSVDNGGDEQFF
TRBJ1-1 . . TRBV7-8 TGTGCCAGCAGCTTAGTCGCGGCGAACACTGAAGCTTTCTTT CASSLVAANTEAFF